What follows are 21 T cell receptor beta chains derived from one specimen sequenced in a study of beta chain features in type 1 diabetes. Notes on the study in general: Moderately but significantly shorter TCRB CDR3s were found in Type 1 diabetes patients in all four CD4+ subsets.

Reverse transcribing all isolated RNA meant expressed TCRB transcripts were sequenced. TCRdb keeps only in-frame clones here, not all; method: immunoSEQ multiplex PCR. The table records a few hundred thousand clones, about 12% of them present only once. Their antigens remain unidentified. Sequencing used naive CD4+ T cells from blood. The receptors stem from a woman between 18 and 29 years old with type 1 diabetes.

The CDR3 coding sequence is TGTGCCAGCCGCCAGGTTAACTATGGCTACACCTTC. The encoded protein is CASRQVNYGYTF. The J gene is TRBJ1-2, the V gene TRBV27; D gene uncertain. This CDR3 is built from 12 residues. V lost 8 bases and J 1 base, leaving 8 bases between the germline ends. Germline CDR1 and CDR2: MNHEY and SMNVEV (reference sequence).

This clone was seen more than once but under ten times. This chain connects TRBV19 to TRBJ2-7; no firm D call. Germline V gives CDR1 LNHDA, CDR2 SQIVND (reference sequence). CDR3 length: 14 amino acids. V lost 0 bases to trimming and J lost 6 bases, with 12 bases between them. In DNA, the CDR3 is TGTGCCAGTAGTATAGATCGGCAGGTCGGCGAGCAGTACTTC. As protein: CASSIDRQVGEQYF.

The sample holds a few counts of this clone. The J gene is TRBJ2-4, the V gene TRBV2; D is unresolved. The ends were cut back, 3 bases at V and 0 bases at J, with 6 bases in the middle. CDR3 size: 14 residues. Germline loops: CDR1 SNHLY, CDR2 FYNNEI. CDR3 region: CASSERIAKNIQYF. The CDR3, as DNA: TGTGCCAGCAGTGAGAGGATAGCCAAAAACATTCAGTACTTC.

The rearrangement links TRBV29-1 to TRBJ1-2; 7 bases align to TRBD1. Per the germline V gene, CDR1 is SQVTM and CDR2 is ANQGSEA. Trimming removed 4 bases from V and 7 bases from J; junction bases left unmatched: 6. The CDR3 contains 12 residues. For the CDR3, the DNA is TGCAGCGTTGGTGAGGGGGCGGGTGGCTACACCTTC. This encodes CSVGEGAGGYTF. Looking up the rest from reference TRBV29-1 and TRBJ1-2 gives the full variable domain: SAVISQKPSRDICQRGTSLTIQCQVDSQVTMMFWYRQQPGQSLTLIATANQGSEATYESGFVIDKFPISRPNLTFSTLTVSNMSPEDSSIYLCSVGEGAGGYTFGSGTRLTVV.

This chain links TRBV7-2 with TRBJ2-7; D gene ambiguous. Trimming stripped 0 bases from V and 5 bases from J, with 5 bases between. The CDR3 extends over 12 amino acids. Germline loops: CDR1 SGHTA, CDR2 FQGNSA. This CDR3 is CASSLAQDEQYF. CDR3 DNA sequence: TGTGCCAGCAGCTTAGCGCAGGACGAGCAGTACTTC.

Worth noting for this clone: The sample holds other DNA sequences that translate to the same CDR3. For the CDR3, the DNA is TGCGCCAGCAGCTTACGACAGGGGGCTTACAATGAGCAGTTCTTC. This encodes CASSLRQGAYNEQFF. The chain employs TRBV5-1 and TRBJ2-1; 10 bases agree with TRBD1. The J segment lost 4 bases and the V segment lost 2 bases, leaving 3 bases of the junction unmatched. From germline, CDR1 is SGHRS and CDR2 YFSETQ. This CDR3 comprises 15 residues.

The chain recombines TRBV28 with TRBJ2-7; 11 bases match TRBD2. CDR3 length: 16 residues. V gave up 5 bases and J gave up 0 bases; unmatched junction bases: 6. CDR1 MDHEN and CDR2 SYDVKM come from the germline V gene. In nucleotides, the CDR3 is TGTGCCAGCAGTCTCCAGACTAGCGGGGCCTCCTACGAGCAGTACTTC. Translating gives CASSLQTSGASYEQYF.

The chain uses TRBV4-3 and TRBJ1-5; no definite D call. Germline-derived CDR1 and CDR2 are LGHNA and YSLEER. The CDR3 is 15 amino acids. Deletions cut 0 bases from V and 7 bases from J, with 13 bases between. The DNA for the CDR3 is TGCGCCAGCAGCCAAGACGACTCGCCAGTCCAGCCCCAGCATTTT. It codes for CASSQDDSPVQPQHF.

V gene TRBV30 combines with J gene TRBJ2-2; D gene unclear. In germline, CDR1 is GTSNPN, CDR2 SVGIG (reference sequence). Trimming removed 4 bases from V and 5 bases from J, with 5 bases in between. CDR3 size: 11 residues. The CDR3 DNA reads TGTGCCTGGACAGTTACCGGGGAGCTGTTTTTT. It is translated as CAWTVTGELFF.

The V and J genes are TRBV28 and TRBJ2-7; 9 nucleotides line up with TRBD1. The CDR3 has 15 residues. The germline gives CDR1 MDHEN, CDR2 SYDVKM. The junction had 12 bases not matched to a gene; V was cut back by 7 bases and J by 5 bases. DNA of the CDR3: TGTGCCAGCAACACAGCCGGGACAGGGTCCCACGAGCAGTACTTC. Its protein is CASNTAGTGSHEQYF.

This clone was observed a handful of times. CDR3: CASSQDYRGANEKLFF. The CDR3 bases are TGCGCCAGCAGCCAAGATTATCGGGGGGCTAATGAAAAACTGTTTTTT. The chain recombines TRBV4-3 with TRBJ1-4; a weak D match, TRBD1 (5 bases). CDR3 size: 16 residues. Germline V gene data show CDR1 as LGHNA and CDR2 as YSLEER. Trimming pared 0 bases from V and 3 bases from J, leaving 11 bases between.

This clone was found a few times. The chain combines TRBV18 with TRBJ2-7; D is perhaps TRBD2 (6 bases). V gave up 1 base and J gave up 5 bases, with 9 bases separating them. CDR3 length: 13 amino acids. Germline CDR1 and CDR2: KGHSH and LQKENI. In DNA, the CDR3 is TGTGCCAGCTCACCACAACCGGGGGACGAGCAGTACTTC. Translated, it gives CASSPQPGDEQYF.

This clone was seen more than once but under ten times. V gene TRBV4-1 combines with J gene TRBJ1-2; D might be TRBD1 (6 bases). Germline V gives CDR1 MGHRA, CDR2 YSYEKL. V shed 4 bases and J shed 2 bases, with 14 bases lying between them. The CDR3 sequence is 15 residues long. The CDR3 loop is CASSLGAGENYGYTF. The CDR3, as DNA: TGCGCCAGCAGCCTTGGAGCAGGGGAAAACTATGGCTACACCTTC.

This clone showed up just a few times. J is TRBJ1-1 and V is TRBV6-5, with D hard to call. CDR1 is MNHEY and CDR2 is SVGAGI in the germline V gene. Trimming shortened V by 4 bases and J by 1 base, and 7 bases separated the two germline ends. This CDR3 has 13 residues. The CDR3 nucleotides are TGTGCCAGCAGTTTACAGTGGAACACTGAAGCTTTCTTT. Protein product: CASSLQWNTEAFF.

The V and J genes are TRBV10-3 and TRBJ2-1; TRBD1 aligns across 9 bases. This CDR3 is 15 amino acids long. Trimming at V came to 6 bases and at J to 2 bases, leaving 5 bases not matched to a gene. CDR1 is ENHRY, CDR2 SYGVKD, per germline. The CDR3 spells CAIRRTGVTYNEQFF. The DNA for the CDR3 is TGTGCCATCAGGCGGACAGGGGTGACCTACAATGAGCAGTTCTTC.

The V and J genes are TRBV25-1 and TRBJ2-1, with TRBD2 matching 12 bases. This CDR3 comprises 16 residues. CDR1 is MGHDK, CDR2 SYGVNS, per germline. Unmatched junction bases numbered 12, after V lost 6 bases and J lost 9 bases. CDR3 sequence reads: CASRGLAGGPWVEQFF. In DNA form, the CDR3 reads TGTGCCAGCAGGGGGCTAGCGGGAGGGCCATGGGTTGAGCAGTTCTTC. The whole variable domain, filled in from reference TRBV25-1 and TRBJ2-1, reads EADIYQTPRYLVIGTGKKITLECSQTMGHDKMYWYQQDPGMELHLIHYSYGVNSTEKGDLSSESTVSRIRTEHFPLTLESARPSHTSQYLCASRGLAGGPWVEQFFGPGTRLTVL.

This clone was picked up a small number of times. The chain joins TRBV7-2 to TRBJ2-3; D perhaps matches TRBD2 (6 bases). V lost 7 bases and J 1 base, leaving 9 bases between the germline ends. Germline CDR1 reads SGHTA; CDR2 reads FQGNSA. The CDR3 extends over 13 amino acids. CDR3 region: CASNRGGTDTQYF. DNA of the CDR3: TGTGCCAGCAACCGCGGGGGCACAGATACGCAGTATTTT.

This chain connects TRBV5-6 to TRBJ1-1; D unresolved. The CDR3 covers 12 residues. V shed 2 bases and J shed 2 bases, with 4 bases lying between them. Germline CDR1 and CDR2: SGHDT and YYEEEE. For the CDR3, the DNA is TGTGCCAGCAGCTTTTCTAACACTGAAGCTTTCTTT. It encodes CASSFSNTEAFF.

Points on this clone: This same CDR3 is encoded by further DNA sequences in the sample. The chain links TRBV5-1 to TRBJ2-5, with D tentatively TRBD2 (6 bases). Germline V CDR1 and CDR2: SGHRS, YFSETQ. The CDR3 loop spans 13 amino acids. With 1 base removed from V and 3 bases from J, the gap between germline ends came to 7 bases. CDR3 region: CASSLSGEETQYF. DNA of the CDR3: TGCGCCAGCAGCTTGTCGGGGGAAGAGACCCAGTACTTC.

Only a few counts were recorded for this clone. This sequence joins TRBV30 and TRBJ2-7; 13 bases are shared with TRBD2. J was trimmed by 5 bases and V by 1 base; bases with no gene match: 11. Germline-derived CDR1 and CDR2 are GTSNPN and SVGIG (reference sequence). The CDR3 extends over 17 amino acids. CDR3 in amino acids: CAWSGTRTSGSRNEQYF. For the CDR3, the DNA is TGTGCCTGGAGTGGGACCCGGACTAGCGGGAGTCGGAACGAGCAGTACTTC.

This chain links TRBV9 with TRBJ2-1; D is unresolved. This CDR3 has 14 residues. V was cut by 9 bases and J by 0 bases, with 13 bases left in between. CDR1 SGDLS and CDR2 YYNGEE come from the germline V gene. The CDR3 sequence is CANFEVPSYNEQFF. CDR3 DNA sequence: TGTGCCAACTTTGAGGTCCCCTCCTACAATGAGCAGTTCTTC.